A single sample is the source of the 21 T cell receptor beta chains below, sequenced in a study of PD-1 blockade in classical Hodgkin lymphoma. Sequenced by immunoSEQ multiplex PCR; TCRdb stores in-frame clones only, minus some. This sample has 18,000 or so clones, with approximately 83% found just once. The time point was: newly diagnosed, previously untreated cHL patient sample. The study purified CD4+ T cells from thawed PBMCs using magnetic negative selection. The source material was CD4+ T cells from blood. Receptors were obtained from a human donor with classical Hodgkin lymphoma.

V is TRBV5-4 and J is TRBJ2-2; 8 bases agree with TRBD2. V shed 0 bases and J 5 bases; nucleotides not matched to a gene: 6. CDR1 and CDR2 (germline): SGHNT, YYREEE (reference sequence). The CDR3 length is 16 residues. CDR3 region: CASSLGGLVGTGELFF. For the CDR3, the DNA is TGTGCCAGCAGCTTGGGGGGACTAGTAGGGACCGGGGAGCTGTTTTTT.

V and J are TRBV5-1 and TRBJ2-5, with D maybe TRBD2 (6 bases). Germline V gene lookup returns CDR1 SGHRS and CDR2 YFSETQ. Trimming removed 1 base at V and 1 base at J, with 8 bases between. This CDR3 contains 14 residues. In DNA form, the CDR3 reads TGCGCCAGCAGCTTGACCGGGAGCCAAGAGACCCAGTACTTC. It is translated as CASSLTGSQETQYF.

V and J are TRBV11-2 and TRBJ1-4; D not resolved. The V gene lost 9 bases and the J gene lost 1 base, with 12 bases spanning the gap. Germline V lookup: CDR1 SGHAT, CDR2 FQNNGV. The CDR3 contains 14 residues. The CDR3: CARLIVRTNEKLFF. For the CDR3, the DNA is TGTGCCAGGCTTATCGTAAGAACTAATGAAAAACTGTTTTTT. The complete variable domain, with remaining parts taken from reference TRBV11-2 and TRBJ1-4, reads EAGVAQSPRYKIIEKRQSVAFWCNPISGHATLYWYQQILGQGPKLLIQFQNNGVVDDSQLPKDRFSAERLKGVDSTLKIQPAKLEDSAVYLCARLIVRTNEKLFFGSGTQLSVL.

This chain uses TRBV19 with TRBJ2-7; the D is unclear. V gave up 10 bases and J gave up 3 bases, with 16 bases separating them. CDR1 and CDR2 (germline): LNHDA, SQIVND (reference sequence). The CDR3 covers 13 residues. The CDR3: CATALGINYEQYF. CDR3 bases: TGTGCCACCGCACTTGGGATAAACTACGAGCAGTACTTC.

For the CDR3, the DNA is TGTGCCAGCAGTCACACCCTATCCCCGGACGAGCAGTACTTC. It encodes CASSHTLSPDEQYF. This chain uses TRBV7-9 with TRBJ2-7; D uncertain. CDR1 is SEHNR, CDR2 FQNEAQ, per germline (reference sequence). CDR3 length: 14 residues. V was pared by 6 bases and J by 5 bases, with 17 bases between.

The chain combines TRBV5-4 with TRBJ2-3; D is uncertain. The CDR3 loop spans 16 amino acids. The germline V gene has CDR1 SGHNT and CDR2 YYREEE (reference sequence). V was cut by 1 base and J by 6 bases, with 18 bases left in between. DNA for the CDR3: TGTGCCAGCAGCTTGTTCCTCTTGACCCCCCAGGATACGCAGTATTTT. The encoded protein is CASSLFLLTPQDTQYF.

The J gene is TRBJ2-5, the V gene TRBV7-9, with D uncertain. This CDR3 has 13 residues. The germline gives CDR1 SEHNR, CDR2 FQNEAQ (reference sequence). V dropped 0 bases and J dropped 4 bases, with 6 bases sitting between them. Written as DNA, the CDR3 is TGTGCCAGCAGCTTAGCAACGGGAGAGACCCAGTACTTC. Translating gives CASSLATGETQYF.

The chain is built from TRBV6-1 and TRBJ2-5; D unclear. CDR1 MNHNS and CDR2 SASEGT come from the germline V gene. CDR3 length equals 12 residues. V was pared by 4 bases and J by 3 bases, with 6 bases between. CDR3 nucleotide sequence: TGTGCCAGCAGTGTACTAAAAGAGACCCAGTACTTC. Protein: CASSVLKETQYF.

For the CDR3, the DNA is TGTGCCAGCAGTTCTCCACCTCATTCACCCCTCCACTTT. As protein: CASSSPPHSPLHF. The rearrangement joins TRBV28 to TRBJ1-6, with D unclear. CDR1 MDHEN and CDR2 SYDVKM come from the germline V gene. V was clipped by 4 bases and J by 8 bases, with 9 bases between them. The CDR3 is 13 amino acids.

The chain recombines TRBV11-2 with TRBJ1-1, with D perhaps matching TRBD1 (5 bases). CDR3 length equals 15 residues. Germline lookup yields CDR1 SGHAT and CDR2 FQNNGV. The V end lost 1 base, the J end lost 6 bases, and 15 bases lay between the germline ends. The CDR3 nucleotides read TGTGCCAGCAGCTTAGTCATGGCAGGGTGGGCTGAAGCTTTCTTT. This sequence encodes CASSLVMAGWAEAFF.

V gene TRBV5-1 combines with J gene TRBJ2-1, with 7 bases matching TRBD2. This CDR3 comprises 17 residues. Germline V CDR1 and CDR2: SGHRS, YFSETQ. The J segment lost 3 bases and the V segment lost 0 bases, leaving 9 bases of the junction unmatched. CDR3 nucleotide sequence: TGCGCCAGCAGCTTGGCTTGGGGGGGACCGCACTACAATGAGCAGTTCTTC. Translated: CASSLAWGGPHYNEQFF.

The chain links TRBV5-8 to TRBJ2-1, with TRBD1 as a possible D gene (5 bases). The germline V gene has CDR1 SGHTS and CDR2 YDEGEE. V was pared by 6 bases and J by 8 bases, with 15 bases between. The CDR3 contains 13 residues. The CDR3, as DNA: TGTGCCAGCACCCTTAGACAGACCGATGAGCAGTTCTTC. Protein: CASTLRQTDEQFF.

The chain links TRBV20-1 to TRBJ2-2; no firm D call. The V end was cut by 6 bases, the J end by 1 base, with 3 bases between. Germline V gene sequence: CDR1 DFQATT, CDR2 SNEGSKA (reference sequence). The CDR3 is made up of 11 amino acids. This CDR3 reads CSAKNTGELFF. The CDR3, as DNA: TGCAGTGCCAAGAACACCGGGGAGCTGTTTTTT.

The J gene is TRBJ1-4, the V gene TRBV6-6, with 11 bases fitting TRBD1. V lost 6 bases, J lost 5 bases, and 2 bases stayed unmatched. This CDR3 spans 14 amino acids. The V gene's germline CDR1 is MNHNY and CDR2 SVGAGI (reference sequence). The CDR3 loop is CASRWTGGNEKLFF. The CDR3, as DNA: TGTGCCAGCAGGTGGACAGGGGGCAATGAAAAACTGTTTTTT.

V gene TRBV27 combines with J gene TRBJ1-1; 8 nucleotides agree with TRBD1. With V trimmed by 3 bases and J by 4 bases, 4 bases remained unmatched. This CDR3 contains 14 residues. Germline lookup yields CDR1 MNHEY and CDR2 SMNVEV (reference sequence). The CDR3 region is CASSFRGLITEAFF. CDR3 nucleotides: TGTGCCAGCAGTTTCAGGGGGCTAATCACTGAAGCTTTCTTT.

The chain carries TRBV5-8 and TRBJ1-6; D unresolved. CDR3 length: 17 amino acids. The ends were cut back, 1 base at V and 0 bases at J, with 11 bases in the middle. CDR1 and CDR2 (germline): SGHTS, YDEGEE. The chain's CDR3 is CASSLLIRNSYNSPLHF. The DNA of the CDR3 is TGTGCCAGCAGCTTGCTAATCCGGAACTCCTATAATTCACCCCTCCACTTT.

The chain has TRBV20-1 and TRBJ2-7; D unclear. This CDR3 spans 10 amino acids. The V and J ends lost 4 bases and 7 bases respectively, with 8 bases between them. CDR1 is DFQATT, CDR2 SNEGSKA, per germline (reference sequence). The CDR3 DNA follows: TGCAGTGCTATTGACTTAGAGCAGTACTTC. This translates into CSAIDLEQYF.

This rearrangement joins TRBV6-1 to TRBJ2-7, with a possible D match to TRBD1 (7 bases). The CDR3 contains 15 residues. V shed 6 bases and J shed 1 base, with 16 bases lying between them. The germline V gene has CDR1 MNHNS and CDR2 SASEGT. The CDR3 sequence: CASRREAGGSYEQYF. CDR3 bases: TGTGCCAGCAGGAGGGAGGCAGGGGGGTCCTACGAGCAGTACTTC.

This chain links TRBV19 with TRBJ2-5, with TRBD2 identical over 9 bases. The CDR3 has 16 residues. Trimming removed 1 base from V and 7 bases from J; junction bases left unmatched: 10. Germline CDR1 is LNHDA and CDR2 is SQIVND (reference sequence). The CDR3 DNA follows: TGTGCCAGTAGTATAGTGGGTAGCGGGAGAAGGGGGACCCAGTACTTC. Translation: CASSIVGSGRRGTQYF.

The J gene is TRBJ1-5, the V gene TRBV28, with a weak D call TRBD1 (6 bases). V was shortened by 5 bases and J by 2 bases, with 19 bases between the two germline ends. The CDR3 is 17 amino acids. Germline CDR1 reads MDHEN; CDR2 reads SYDVKM. The CDR3 DNA reads as TGTGCCAGCAGTACCCCCGGAGGGGGGCTGGGCAATCAGCCCCAGCATTTT. This gives the protein CASSTPGGGLGNQPQHF.

This CDR3 reads CASSLDRVEQYF. The CDR3 bases are TGTGCCAGCAGTTTAGACAGGGTCGAGCAGTACTTC. The chain employs TRBV6-5 and TRBJ2-7; 7 positions match TRBD1. The J segment lost 6 bases and the V segment lost 4 bases, leaving 3 bases of the junction unmatched. Germline V CDR1 and CDR2: MNHEY, SVGAGI. This CDR3 region has 12 residues.